These 14 T cell receptor beta chains share one sample of origin, sequenced in a study of long-term antiretroviral therapy in people with HIV (dated 2022 in TCRdb). The immunoSEQ hsTCRB v3.0 assay was used at survey level resolution to sequence the TRB variable region. TCRdb stores this immuneACCESS table with in-frame sequences only. Part of the clones is absent; in the studies checked, under half of the shortfall reflects unresolved V genes, and no reason is known for the rest. For this sample the table gives about 30,000 clones, of which roughly 90% were detected only once. The ten top clones hold roughly 4% of the sample. Here the sequenced sample was unsorted PBMCs, taken 0.5 years after starting antiretroviral therapy. These receptors all stem from a woman aged 18-29 years with HIV.

The chain is built from TRBV5-1 and TRBJ1-4; D gene ambiguous. The V and J ends lost 4 bases and 0 bases respectively, with 10 bases between them. CDR1 and CDR2 from the germline V gene are SGHRS and YFSETQ. There are 15 residues in the CDR3. CDR3 loop: CASSEELATNEKLFF. The CDR3 DNA is TGCGCCAGCAGCGAAGAACTAGCAACTAATGAAAAACTGTTTTTT.

The rearrangement joins TRBV7-6 to TRBJ1-3, with 7 bases fitting TRBD1. From germline, CDR1 is SGHVS and CDR2 FNYEAQ. V lost 1 base and J lost 2; bases outside the gene matches: 2. The CDR3 is 15 amino acids. The CDR3, as DNA: TGTGCCAGCAGCTTAGGACAGGGAACTGGAAACACCATATATTTT. Amino acids: CASSLGQGTGNTIYF.

The CDR3 region is CASSFDGPSGYTF. The CDR3 nucleotides read TGTGCCAGCAGCTTCGACGGCCCCAGCGGCTACACCTTC. The chain uses TRBV7-9 and TRBJ1-2; D not certain. The CDR3 has 13 amino acids. The germline V gene encodes CDR1 SEHNR and CDR2 FQNEAQ (reference sequence). Deletions cut 3 bases from V and 8 bases from J, with 13 bases between. Full variable domain (remainder filled in from reference TRBV7-9 and TRBJ1-2): DTGVSQNPRHKITKRGQNVTFRCDPISEHNRLYWYRQTLGQGPEFLTYFQNEAQLEKSRLLSDRFSAERPKGSFSTLEIQRTEQGDSAMYLCASSFDGPSGYTFGSGTRLTVV.

The chain is built from TRBV2 and TRBJ1-5; D is undetermined. The CDR3 runs to 15 residues. Trimming left V 1 base short and J 4 bases short, with 11 bases between. The germline gives CDR1 SNHLY, CDR2 FYNNEI. This CDR3 is CASSEEQAENQPQHF. The CDR3 bases are TGTGCCAGCAGTGAAGAGCAGGCAGAAAATCAGCCCCAGCATTTT.

The gene calls are TRBV27 and TRBJ1-1; D gene uncertain. This CDR3 is built from 16 residues. The germline V gene encodes CDR1 MNHEY and CDR2 SMNVEV (reference sequence). V was clipped by 5 bases and J by 4 bases, with 20 bases between them. The CDR3, as DNA: TGTGCCAGCAGTACTACTAACACGGGGTTGACCACTGAAGCTTTCTTT. Residues: CASSTTNTGLTTEAFF.

V gene TRBV13 combines with J gene TRBJ2-7; possibly TRBD2 for D (6 bases). Trimming took 0 bases from V and 0 from J, leaving 15 bases between them. Germline V gene sequence: CDR1 PRHDT, CDR2 FYEKMQ (reference sequence). The CDR3 is 17 residues long. CDR3 loop: CASSLGSPSASSYEQYF. The CDR3 region has the DNA TGTGCCAGCAGCTTAGGGTCTCCTAGCGCCAGCTCCTACGAGCAGTACTTC.

J is TRBJ2-3 and V is TRBV7-3, with 7 bases that match TRBD2. The CDR3 is made up of 15 amino acids. The trim removed 5 bases at V and 1 base at J, leaving 6 bases unmatched. Germline V gene sequence: CDR1 SGHTA, CDR2 FQGTGA. CDR3 sequence: CASSRTSVRTDTQYF. The CDR3 nucleotides read TGTGCCAGCAGCAGAACTAGCGTACGCACAGATACGCAGTATTTT.

The chain couples TRBV6-5 to TRBJ1-2; D perhaps matches TRBD1 (5 bases). In germline, CDR1 is MNHEY, CDR2 SVGAGI. V lost 6 bases, J lost 4 bases, and 15 bases lay in between. The CDR3 loop spans 14 amino acids. The CDR3 nucleotides are TGTGCCAGCAGCCGAAGGGACGGGAGCTATGGCTACACCTTC. This codes for CASSRRDGSYGYTF.

The chain employs TRBV15 and TRBJ2-7; 8 bases agree with TRBD2. The CDR3 consists of 16 residues. Trimming cost V 0 bases and J 4 bases; bases outside gene matches: 8. Germline V gene data show CDR1 as LNHNV and CDR2 as YYDKDF (reference sequence). CDR3 amino acids: CATSRDSGRAIYEQYF. CDR3 bases: TGTGCCACCAGCAGAGATTCCGGGAGGGCCATATACGAGCAGTACTTC.

The chain combines TRBV9 with TRBJ1-2, with D perhaps matching TRBD1 (6 bases). The CDR3 has 16 amino acids. Looked up from germline, CDR1 is SGDLS and CDR2 is YYNGEE. Trimming shortened V by 0 bases and J by 0 bases, and 12 bases separated the two germline ends. The CDR3 coding sequence is TGTGCCAGCAGCGTAGACCTTGGACAGACTAACTATGGCTACACCTTC. Encoded protein: CASSVDLGQTNYGYTF.

The chain couples TRBV7-9 to TRBJ1-2, with a tentative D call TRBD1 (5 bases). Germline V gives CDR1 SEHNR, CDR2 FQNEAQ (reference sequence). Trimming cost V 0 bases and J 8 bases, with 13 bases left between them. The CDR3 has 14 residues. This CDR3 reads CASSLATRAEGYTF. For the CDR3, the DNA is TGTGCCAGCAGCTTAGCTACCAGGGCGGAGGGCTACACCTTC.

The V call is TRBV27, the J call TRBJ1-2; 7 bases are a match to TRBD1. Per germline, CDR1 MNHEY and CDR2 SMNVEV (reference sequence). V lost 6 bases, J lost 3 bases, and 7 bases stayed unmatched. The CDR3 is 14 residues long. For the CDR3, the DNA is TGTGCCAGCAGAGAAGCACAGGGGCACTATGGCTACACCTTC. This translates into CASREAQGHYGYTF.

The rearrangement links TRBV28 to TRBJ1-2; the D is unclear. The CDR3 is 14 residues long. Germline assignment: CDR1 MDHEN and CDR2 SYDVKM. V gave up 7 bases and J gave up 6 bases, with 18 bases separating them. CDR3: CASTPGGPGHGYTF. The CDR3 nucleotides read TGTGCCAGCACCCCAGGTGGCCCTGGGCATGGCTACACCTTC.

This clone was detected only a few times. V and J are TRBV27 and TRBJ1-5; 7 bases line up with TRBD1. There are 14 residues in the CDR3. V gave up 2 bases and J gave up 5 bases; unmatched junction bases: 3. The germline CDR1 and CDR2 sequences are MNHEY and SMNVEV (reference sequence). The CDR3 here is CASSLRQGHQPQHF. The CDR3 region has the DNA TGTGCCAGCAGTTTACGACAGGGTCATCAGCCCCAGCATTTT.